The clone carrying this T cell receptor beta chain was picked up a small number of times. This specimen belongs to a study of identical twins. TCRdb called the 5' RACE reads again in MiXCR, with one record for every CDR3 protein. The repertoire holds about 550,000 distinct CDR3 sequences, with around 20% as singletons. This CDR3 region has 17 residues. V lost 3 bases, J lost 3 bases, and 10 bases stayed unmatched. These data were also filed under a second study, of yellow fever vaccine responses in identical twins.

The gene calls are TRBV12-3 or TRBV12-4 and TRBJ2-4, with TRBD2 matching over 8 bases. Source material: CD4+ T cells sorted from blood. The receptor was derived from a woman between 18 and 30 years old in good health. This CDR3 reads CASSLPPQSGGKNIQYF. CDR3 nucleotide sequence: TGTGCCAGCAGTTTGCCCCCCCAGAGCGGGGGCAAAAACATTCAGTACTTC.